This T cell receptor beta chain stems from a study of T cell repertoires in cytomegalovirus infection. MiXCR, run by TCRdb on the reads, gives a single entry per CDR3 protein. The data hold hundreds of thousands of distinct CDR3 sequences, with roughly 36% observed a single time. Trimming left V 3 bases short and J 7 bases short, with 18 bases between. There are 15 residues in the CDR3. Germline CDR1 and CDR2: SGHTA and FQGNSA. The source is a human donor in good health (CMV status not recorded). Some clones in this sample may be carry-over from other donors' samples. V is TRBV7-2 and J is TRBJ1-2; D may be TRBD1 (5 bases). The sample comprised PBMCs. This chain's CDR3 is CASSFPTAPFGGYTF. The CDR3 DNA is TGTGCCAGCAGCTTCCCGACAGCCCCCTTTGGTGGCTACACCTTC.